The present TCR beta chain was sequenced within a study of T cell responses to AZD1222 COVID-19 vaccine. Trimming removed 6 bases at V and 12 bases at J, with 17 bases between. The CDR3 runs to 12 residues. Sequenced by immunoSEQ multiplex PCR; TCRdb stores in-frame clones only, minus some. The profile shows 180,000 or so clones, 85% to 95% of them singletons. For this clone: The target antigen is unknown.

Study-level points and caveats: Just 6 or 7 people given AZD1222 tested seropositive at baseline. Two doses of AZD1222 preceded a rise in Spike-specific TCR breadth and depth.

The rearrangement joins TRBV12-3 or TRBV12-4 to TRBJ1-1; a weak D match, TRBD1 (5 bases). Sequencing was performed on peripheral blood, taken on day 0 of AZD1222 vaccination. The sequence was collected from an adult in good health. This CDR3 reads CASRGPQGRSFF. In DNA form, the CDR3 reads TGTGCCAGCAGAGGCCCCCAGGGCAGGTCTTTCTTT.